The clone carrying this TCR beta chain was detected only once. Per the original methods: Counts of nucleated cells, estimated from reference gene primer amplification, were obtained. The repertoire was sequenced with immunoSEQ multiplex PCR; TCRdb's copy has only in-frame clones and lacks some. The D gene and trimming were derived from the DNA, and the V and J assignments and clone size from that table. The sample yields about 76,000 clones, 80% to 90% seen once. The sample is drawn from a study of blood T cell repertoires in COVID-19. At the level of the study: Acute-phase and convalescent COVID-19 samples originated in the United States, Italy and Spain.

Trimming stripped 2 bases from V and 3 bases from J, with 9 bases between. Looked up from germline, CDR1 is MNHNY and CDR2 is SVGAGI (reference sequence). CDR3 length: 14 residues. Sequenced sample: peripheral blood. The chain employs TRBV6-6 and TRBJ2-3; weak D call: TRBD2 (5 bases). This clonotype was sampled from a human donor in a cohort sampled during active COVID-19. CDR3 residues: CASSYEGRTDTQYF. DNA of the CDR3: TGTGCCAGCAGTTACGAGGGTCGGACAGATACGCAGTATTTT.